This TCR beta chain was obtained from a study of spatial heterogeneity in lung cancer. Study summary: Detected beta-chain sequences consistently exceeded alpha-chain sequences. Counts of TCR transcripts in tumor regions correlated strongly with a matched bulk RNA-seq T cell module score.

By share of the sample, this clonotype is medium-sized. Its matching antigen is unknown. The library was prepared for alpha chains; this beta chain is a stray read, so its frequency means little. Documented time point: sample taken at primary tumor resection. MiXCR was run by TCRdb on the 5' RACE reads, yielding one entry per CDR3 protein. The sample lists approximately 18,000 distinct CDR3 sequences; around a tenth were seen once. The CDR3 sequence is 14 residues long. Trimming took off 8 bases at V and 1 base at J, with 14 bases between the two ends. The germline CDR1 and CDR2 sequences are MNHNS and SASEGT. General study results and limits: It was found that expanded intratumoral alpha and beta TCR counts tracked tumor mutation counts.

The V gene is TRBV6-1, the J gene TRBJ1-2; D possibly corresponds to TRBD1 (6 bases). The sample consisted of lung tumor tissue, taken at surgery. The TCR was taken from a female donor with early-stage non-small cell lung cancer. CDR3 protein: CASVGGRGNYGYTF. CDR3 nucleotides: TGTGCCAGCGTCGGGGGGCGCGGTAACTATGGCTACACCTTC.